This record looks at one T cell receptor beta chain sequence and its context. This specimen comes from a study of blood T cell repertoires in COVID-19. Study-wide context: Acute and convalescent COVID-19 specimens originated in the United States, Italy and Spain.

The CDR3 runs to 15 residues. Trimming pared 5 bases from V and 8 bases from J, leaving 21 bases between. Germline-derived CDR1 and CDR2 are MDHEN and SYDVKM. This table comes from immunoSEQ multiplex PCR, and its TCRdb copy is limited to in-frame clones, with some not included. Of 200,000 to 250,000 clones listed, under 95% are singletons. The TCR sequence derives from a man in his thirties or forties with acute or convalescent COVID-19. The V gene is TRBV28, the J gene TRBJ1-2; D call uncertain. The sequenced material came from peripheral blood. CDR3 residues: CASSLSPQTGRGYTF. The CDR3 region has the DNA TGTGCCAGCAGTCTTTCGCCCCAGACCGGGAGGGGCTACACCTTC.